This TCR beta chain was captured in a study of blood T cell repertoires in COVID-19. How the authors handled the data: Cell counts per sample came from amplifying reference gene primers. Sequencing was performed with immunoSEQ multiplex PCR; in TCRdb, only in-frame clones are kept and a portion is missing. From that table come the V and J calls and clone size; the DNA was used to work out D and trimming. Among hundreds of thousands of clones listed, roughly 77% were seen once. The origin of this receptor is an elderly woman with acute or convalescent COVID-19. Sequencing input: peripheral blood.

The CDR3 sequence is CAISATGGGQGGYEQYF. The CDR3 DNA is TGTGCCATCAGTGCTACCGGGGGGGGACAGGGTGGCTACGAGCAGTACTTC. The J gene is TRBJ2-7, the V gene TRBV10-3; D is possibly TRBD1 (9 bases). CDR1 is ENHRY, CDR2 SYGVKD, per germline. The CDR3 sequence is 17 residues long. V shed 4 bases and J shed 3 bases, with 22 bases lying between them.